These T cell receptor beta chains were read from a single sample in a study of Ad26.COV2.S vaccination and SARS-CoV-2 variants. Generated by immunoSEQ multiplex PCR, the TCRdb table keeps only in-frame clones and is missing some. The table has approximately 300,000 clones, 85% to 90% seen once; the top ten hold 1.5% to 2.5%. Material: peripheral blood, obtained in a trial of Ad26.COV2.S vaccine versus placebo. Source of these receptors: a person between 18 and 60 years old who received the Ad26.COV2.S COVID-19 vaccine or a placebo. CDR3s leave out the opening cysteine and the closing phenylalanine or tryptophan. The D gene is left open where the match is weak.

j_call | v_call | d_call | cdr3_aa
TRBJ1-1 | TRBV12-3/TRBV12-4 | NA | ASILGTEAF
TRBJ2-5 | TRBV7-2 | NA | ASSLNSGGRETQY
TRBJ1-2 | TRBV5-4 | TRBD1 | ASSYIRDRGGPYGYT
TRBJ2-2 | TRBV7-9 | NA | ASSPGELF
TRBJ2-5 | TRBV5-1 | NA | ASRVSLYQETQY
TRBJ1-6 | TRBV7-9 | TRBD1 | ASSPRQGNNSPLH
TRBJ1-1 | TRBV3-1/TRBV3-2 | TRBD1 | ASSRHTARDRVGGTEAF
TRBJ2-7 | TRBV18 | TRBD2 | ASSPPGGGASYEQY
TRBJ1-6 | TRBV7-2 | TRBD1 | ASSLAGTGNSPLH
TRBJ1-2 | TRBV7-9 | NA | ASSPLLGGYGYT
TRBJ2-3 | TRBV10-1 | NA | ASSADAAGSTDTQY
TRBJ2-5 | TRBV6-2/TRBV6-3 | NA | ASSYGRGPETQY
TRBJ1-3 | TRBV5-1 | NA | ASSLGGSGNTIY
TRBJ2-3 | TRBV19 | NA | ASSNGRITDTQY
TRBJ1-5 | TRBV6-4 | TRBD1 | ASRDRGFNQPQH
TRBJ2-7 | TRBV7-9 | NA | ASSTEVRGWDEQY
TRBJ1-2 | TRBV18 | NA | ASSPPGKGQTRGYT
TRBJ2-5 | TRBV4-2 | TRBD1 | ASSQGGTGFTETQY
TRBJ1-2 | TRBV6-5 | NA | ASSPRGQLYGYT
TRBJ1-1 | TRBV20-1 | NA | SPYNEIEAF
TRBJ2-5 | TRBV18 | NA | ASSPLLGEETQY
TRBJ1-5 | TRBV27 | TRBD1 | ASSLSGTGTFRNQPQH
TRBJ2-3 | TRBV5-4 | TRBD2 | ASRPLAGGPTDTQY
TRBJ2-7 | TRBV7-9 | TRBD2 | ASSLSGGLSEQY
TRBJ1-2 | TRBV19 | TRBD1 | ASSMDRVVYGYT
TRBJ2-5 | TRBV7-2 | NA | ASSSEERRETQY
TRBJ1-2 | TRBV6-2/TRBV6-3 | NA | ASSYAGRRGYT
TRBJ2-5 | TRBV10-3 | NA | AISESPRGETQY
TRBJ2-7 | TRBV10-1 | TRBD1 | ASSFPNRTGPWGSYEQY
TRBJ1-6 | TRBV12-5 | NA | ASGLVLQFSSYNSPLH
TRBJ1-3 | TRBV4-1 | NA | ASSQDSARGYGNTIY
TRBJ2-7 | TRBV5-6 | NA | ASSFAAYEQY
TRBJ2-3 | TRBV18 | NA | ASSPAGVGGYTDTQY
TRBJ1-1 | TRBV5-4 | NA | ASSPGEGRAEAF
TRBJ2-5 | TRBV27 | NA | ASSLRLPGETQY
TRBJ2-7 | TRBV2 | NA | ASSETSYEQY
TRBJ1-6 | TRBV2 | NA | ASSEARVGNSPLH
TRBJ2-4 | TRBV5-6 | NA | ASSLLGPKNIQY
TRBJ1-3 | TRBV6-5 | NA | ATYRQSSGNTIY
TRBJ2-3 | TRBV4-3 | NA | ASSGTSGTGGDTQY
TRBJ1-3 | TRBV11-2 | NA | ASSLTRDFGNTIY
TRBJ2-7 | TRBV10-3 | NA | AISESTIRGPYEQY
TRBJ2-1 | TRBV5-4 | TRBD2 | ASRLAGSSEQF
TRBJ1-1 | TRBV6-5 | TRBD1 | ASSSPSGQAHTEAF
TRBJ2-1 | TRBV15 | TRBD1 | ATSRDRAGGLYNEQF
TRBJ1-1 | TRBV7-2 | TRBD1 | ASSLLGTGNTEAF
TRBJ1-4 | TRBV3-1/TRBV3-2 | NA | ASSQGTQGTLEKLF
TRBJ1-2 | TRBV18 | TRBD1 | ASSPLDRAGYT
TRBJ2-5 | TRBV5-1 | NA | ASSAWPTQETQY
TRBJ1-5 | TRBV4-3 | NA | ASSQEDQGWPQH
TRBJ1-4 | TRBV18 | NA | ASSLRTDEKLF
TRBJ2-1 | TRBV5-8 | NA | ASSLSQGMWHEQF